The 32 T cell receptor beta chains below all came from one sample that was sequenced in a study of T cell repertoires in cytomegalovirus infection. MiXCR was run by TCRdb on the reads, yielding one entry per CDR3 protein. The sample lists some 400,000 distinct CDR3 sequences; approximately 31% were seen once. The sequenced sample was PBMCs. The origin of the receptors is a human donor in good health (CMV status not recorded). Some clones in this sample may be carry-over from other donors' samples.

This clonotype was counted a few times. The chain links TRBV3-1 to TRBJ2-7, with 12 positions matching TRBD2. Germline V CDR1 and CDR2: LGHDT, YNNKEL (reference sequence). The ends lost 2 bases at V and 2 bases at J; junction bases unmatched: 4. This CDR3 contains 16 residues. The CDR3 reads CASSQRTSGDAYEQYF. CDR3 bases: TGTGCCAGCAGCCAAAGGACTAGCGGGGATGCCTACGAGCAGTACTTC.

This rearrangement joins TRBV29-1 to TRBJ2-1; D gene uncertain. V gave up 7 bases and J gave up 2 bases, with 9 bases separating them. The CDR3 has 12 amino acids. The V gene's germline CDR1 is SQVTM and CDR2 ANQGSEA. The CDR3 region is CSGYTPYNEQFF. The CDR3 bases are TGCAGCGGATACACTCCCTACAATGAGCAGTTCTTC.

This clonotype appeared many times. The rearrangement links TRBV7-3 to TRBJ2-2; no reliable D call. Trimming left V 4 bases short and J 1 base short, with 16 bases between. Germline loops: CDR1 SGHTA, CDR2 FQGTGA. The CDR3 contains 17 residues. CDR3 coding DNA: TGTGCCAGCAGCTCACTTGGTGGCCGCGGGAACACCGGGGAGCTGTTTTTT. This sequence encodes CASSSLGGRGNTGELFF.

As for this clonotype: A much larger clone lies one base from this, so it may be a read error. This chain joins TRBV7-6 and TRBJ2-1; D call uncertain. The CDR3 is 14 residues long. Germline-derived CDR1 and CDR2 are SGHVS and FNYEAQ. Deletions cut 1 base from V and 5 bases from J, with 9 bases between. CDR3 residues: CASSLGDTNNEQFF. The CDR3 DNA reads as TGTGCCAGCAGCTTAGGGGATACCAACAATGAGCAGTTCTTC.

The chain has TRBV6-6 and TRBJ2-7; D uncertain. Germline CDR1 is MNHNY and CDR2 is SVGAGI (reference sequence). V was trimmed by 2 bases and J by 5 bases, leaving 10 bases between them. The CDR3 loop spans 13 amino acids. The CDR3 spells CASSYEGPHEQYF. The CDR3 DNA reads as TGTGCCAGCAGTTACGAAGGACCCCACGAGCAGTACTTC.

This clonotype has at least ten counts. The chain employs TRBV7-8 and TRBJ2-7; no reliable D call. This CDR3 has 13 amino acids. The V end lost 2 bases, the J end lost 2 bases, and 7 bases lay between the germline ends. CDR1 SGHVS and CDR2 FQNEAQ come from the germline V gene. CDR3 in amino acids: CASSLSPTYEQYF. CDR3 coding DNA: TGTGCCAGCAGCTTAAGCCCTACCTACGAGCAGTACTTC. Full variable domain (missing parts from reference TRBV7-8 and TRBJ2-7): GAGVSQSPRYKVAKRGQDVALRCDPISGHVSLFWYQQALGQGPEFLTYFQNEAQLDKSGLPSDRFFAERPEGSVSTLKIQRTQQEDSAVYLCASSLSPTYEQYFGPGTRLTVT.

On this clonotype: A read error may explain this, as a much larger clone is one base away. The chain couples TRBV4-3 to TRBJ2-2; 7 positions match TRBD2. This CDR3 is 13 amino acids long. Germline loops: CDR1 LGHNA, CDR2 YSLEER. The CDR3 reads CATSRRRGGGLFF. In nucleotides, the CDR3 is TGCGCCACCAGCCGACGTCGTGGCGGGGGGCTGTTTTTT.

This chain joins TRBV19 and TRBJ1-2, with 8 bases identical to TRBD1. This CDR3 is built from 15 residues. Per the germline V gene, CDR1 is LNHDA and CDR2 is SQIVND (reference sequence). V lost 4 bases and J lost 8; bases outside the gene matches: 12. CDR3 DNA sequence: TGTGCCAGTAGTACCACCCGGGCAGGGGGCCGCGGCTACACCTTC. Translation gives CASSTTRAGGRGYTF.

The CDR3: CASSRTESNQPQHF. Here the CDR3 DNA reads TGTGCCAGCAGTCGGACGGAGAGCAATCAGCCCCAGCATTTT. The gene calls are TRBV12-3 or TRBV12-4 and TRBJ1-5; D remains ambiguous. The CDR3 has 14 residues. With 5 bases removed from V and 1 base from J, the gap between germline ends came to 9 bases.

This sequence joins TRBV3-1 and TRBJ2-2, with 8 bases fitting TRBD2. Losses at the gene ends were 5 bases for V and 0 bases for J; bases not matched to a gene: 2. Germline loops: CDR1 LGHDT, CDR2 YNNKEL (reference sequence). The length of the CDR3 is 15 residues. CDR3 amino acids: CASSELAANTGELFF. In DNA form, the CDR3 reads TGTGCCAGCAGCGAACTAGCGGCGAACACCGGGGAGCTGTTTTTT.

This clonotype appeared many times. The chain carries TRBV12-3 or TRBV12-4 and TRBJ2-3; no reliable D call. V lost 3 bases to trimming and J lost 1 base, with 8 bases between them. The CDR3 length is 14 residues. CDR3 bases: TGTGCCAGCAGTTTTAGGGAAGGCACAGATACGCAGTATTTT. Translation gives CASSFREGTDTQYF.

This clonotype came up many times. The chain employs TRBV7-9 and TRBJ1-6, with D possibly being TRBD1 (6 bases). CDR1 is SEHNR, CDR2 FQNEAQ, per germline (reference sequence). Trimming stripped 5 bases from V and 8 bases from J, with 19 bases between. This CDR3 spans 16 amino acids. CDR3 amino acids: CASSANKGGIDSPLHF. The CDR3 DNA sequence: TGTGCCAGCAGCGCAAACAAGGGGGGAATCGATTCACCCCTCCACTTT.

The V call is TRBV3-1, the J call TRBJ2-7, with D unclear. Germline V gene lookup returns CDR1 LGHDT and CDR2 YNNKEL (reference sequence). Trimming stripped 2 bases from V and 2 bases from J, with 10 bases between. The CDR3 is 14 amino acids. The CDR3 region is CASSQSSITYEQYF. CDR3 DNA sequence: TGTGCCAGCAGCCAATCATCAATCACCTACGAGCAGTACTTC.

Only a few counts were recorded for this clonotype. This chain joins TRBV12-3 or TRBV12-4 and TRBJ1-5; no clear D gene. The V gene lost 5 bases and the J gene lost 11 bases, with 13 bases spanning the gap. The CDR3 runs to 12 residues. The CDR3 here is CASSTQPAAQHF. The CDR3 DNA is TGTGCCAGCAGTACCCAGCCGGCGGCCCAGCATTTT.

This chain connects TRBV20-1 to TRBJ2-7, with 9 bases lining up with TRBD1. The CDR3 totals 13 residues. Per the germline V gene, CDR1 is DFQATT and CDR2 is SNEGSKA (reference sequence). V lost 0 bases and J lost 6; bases outside the gene matches: 3. As DNA, the CDR3 is TGCAGTGCTAGAGATCTGACAGGGGGCGAGCAGTACTTC. Its translation is CSARDLTGGEQYF.

This chain links TRBV4-1 with TRBJ1-4; D is undetermined. The CDR3 loop spans 16 amino acids. Trimming took off 4 bases at V and 0 bases at J, with 12 bases between the two ends. Germline CDR1 MGHRA, CDR2 YSYEKL. CDR3 in amino acids: CASSPVKASTNEKLFF. As DNA, the CDR3 is TGCGCCAGCAGCCCCGTCAAAGCGTCAACTAATGAAAAACTGTTTTTT.

CDR3 bases: TGTGCCAGCAGCTGTCAGTGGAGAACAGGGGACGAGCAGTACTTC. This gives the protein CASSCQWRTGDEQYF. This chain links TRBV7-2 with TRBJ2-7; TRBD1 matches 7 bases. V was clipped by 4 bases and J by 5 bases; unmatched bases: 11. Looked up from germline, CDR1 is SGHTA and CDR2 is FQGNSA. There are 15 residues in the CDR3.

This clonotype occurred a few times. V is TRBV7-2 and J is TRBJ1-1; no reliable D call. The ends were cut back, 1 base at V and 5 bases at J, with 8 bases in the middle. The CDR3 has 13 residues. CDR1 is SGHTA, CDR2 FQGNSA, per germline. The CDR3 nucleotides read TGTGCCAGCAGCTTAGTTTTAGAGACTGAAGCTTTCTTT. Its translation: CASSLVLETEAFF.

In regard to this clonotype: An end of the junction differs from the germline gene, which may be a read error. This chain connects TRBV4-1 to TRBJ2-7; D is perhaps TRBD2 (5 bases). This CDR3 has 17 amino acids. Germline loops: CDR1 MGHRA, CDR2 YSYEKL. CDR3 bases: TGCGCCGGCAGCCAAGAGGGATCTGATTCGGGCCAATACGAGCAGTACTTC. It translates to CAGSQEGSDSGQYEQYF.

This clonotype was found many times. The CDR3 region has the DNA TGTGCCAGCAGCCCTGGGGGGTTAGAGCAGCCCCAGCATTTT. Residues: CASSPGGLEQPQHF. The gene calls are TRBV12-3 or TRBV12-4 and TRBJ1-5, with a weak D call TRBD1 (5 bases). With 6 bases removed from V and 7 bases from J, the gap between germline ends came to 16 bases. This CDR3 spans 14 amino acids.

Remarks on this clonotype: The junction differs from germline at one of its ends, possibly a read error. J is TRBJ2-5 and V is TRBV7-6; D might be TRBD1 (6 bases). The V gene's germline CDR1 is SGHVS and CDR2 FNYEAQ. The CDR3 is 14 residues long. CDR3 in amino acids: CASSVAHRDETQYF. The CDR3 DNA sequence: TGTGCCAGCAGCGTAGCGCACAGGGATGAGACCCAGTACTTC. The full variable domain, with the rest looked up from reference TRBV7-6 and TRBJ2-5, is GAGVSQSPRYKVTKRGQDVALRCDPISGHVSLYWYRQALGQGPEFLTYFNYEAQQDKSGLPNDRFSAERPEGSISTLTIQRTEQRDSAMYRCASSVAHRDETQYFGPGTRLLVL.

Ten or more counts support this clonotype. The CDR3 sequence is CASTLGLGAANYGYTF. The CDR3, as DNA: TGTGCCAGCACCCTGGGCTTGGGGGCCGCTAACTATGGCTACACCTTC. The chain carries TRBV7-2 and TRBJ1-2, with D perhaps TRBD1 (6 bases). Trimming took 7 bases from V and 0 from J, leaving 18 bases between them. The length of the CDR3 is 16 residues. From germline, CDR1 is SGHTA and CDR2 FQGNSA.

This chain uses TRBV7-9 with TRBJ2-3, with D hard to call. Germline-derived CDR1 and CDR2 are SEHNR and FQNEAQ (reference sequence). V lost 9 bases, J lost 4 bases, and 11 bases lay in between. CDR3 size: 12 residues. The CDR3 DNA reads as TGTGCCAGAAGCCCCTACGCAGATACGCAGTATTTT. Protein product: CARSPYADTQYF.

This clonotype was found many times. The rearrangement joins TRBV6-1 to TRBJ1-1; perhaps TRBD1 as D (6 bases). CDR1 and CDR2 from the germline V gene are MNHNS and SASEGT. The CDR3 is made up of 15 amino acids. V was trimmed by 7 bases and J by 6 bases, leaving 21 bases between them. The CDR3 protein is CASTHGRGAGSEAFF. The DNA for the CDR3 is TGTGCCAGCACCCACGGTCGGGGGGCAGGCTCTGAAGCTTTCTTT.

This clonotype was detected a few times. The chain links TRBV4-3 to TRBJ2-5; TRBD2 is a possible D gene (6 bases). The germline V and J ends were trimmed by 0 bases and 5 bases, with 16 bases remaining between them. The CDR3 consists of 16 residues. CDR1 is LGHNA, CDR2 YSLEER, per germline. Here the CDR3 reads CASSQEARGSGETQYF. The CDR3 DNA sequence: TGCGCCAGCAGCCAAGAGGCACGGGGCAGCGGGGAGACCCAGTACTTC.

Comment on this clonotype: Relative to the germline gene, one junction end is altered; a read error may explain this. The rearrangement links TRBV24-1 to TRBJ2-3; 7 positions agree with TRBD1. Germline V CDR1 and CDR2: KGHDR, SFDVKD. The CDR3 is made up of 14 amino acids. Here the CDR3 reads CATSSPGQTDTQSF. DNA of the CDR3: TGTGCCACCAGTTCCCCGGGACAGACAGATACGCAGTCTTTT.

Only a few counts were recorded for this clonotype. The chain joins TRBV6-1 to TRBJ2-7, with a possible D match to TRBD1 (5 bases). The CDR3 loop spans 15 amino acids. The V gene's germline CDR1 is MNHNS and CDR2 SASEGT. The V end lost 6 bases, the J end lost 5 bases, and 20 bases lay between the germline ends. The CDR3: CASRGLSNDRNEQYF. For the CDR3, the DNA is TGTGCCAGCAGGGGCCTCTCTAACGACAGAAACGAGCAGTACTTC.

This clonotype was recorded a few times. V and J are TRBV7-6 and TRBJ2-2; D possibly corresponds to TRBD2 (6 bases). The CDR3 has 15 residues. V dropped 8 bases and J dropped 1 base, with 14 bases sitting between them. From germline, CDR1 is SGHVS and CDR2 FNYEAQ. CDR3 residues: CASGGSGLNTGELFF. The CDR3 nucleotides read TGTGCCAGCGGGGGGAGCGGATTGAACACCGGGGAGCTGTTTTTT. Full variable domain (outside the CDR3, taken from reference TRBV7-6 and TRBJ2-2): GAGVSQSPRYKVTKRGQDVALRCDPISGHVSLYWYRQALGQGPEFLTYFNYEAQQDKSGLPNDRFSAERPEGSISTLTIQRTEQRDSAMYRCASGGSGLNTGELFFGEGSRLTVL.

The gene calls are TRBV5-5 and TRBJ2-1; 8 bases are a match to TRBD1. The germline V gene has CDR1 SGHKS and CDR2 YYEKEE (reference sequence). The CDR3 extends over 14 amino acids. With 1 base clipped from V and 9 bases from J, the junction kept 6 bases outside the gene matches. The CDR3 loop is CASSLRQGFSEQFF. CDR3 bases: TGTGCCAGCAGCTTGCGACAGGGGTTTAGTGAGCAGTTCTTC.

This clonotype was detected a few times. The rearrangement uses TRBV27 and TRBJ1-2; D gene unclear. Deletions cut 0 bases from V and 1 base from J, with 15 bases between. Per the germline V gene, CDR1 is MNHEY and CDR2 is SMNVEV (reference sequence). This CDR3 has 17 amino acids. CDR3 sequence: CASSLSLGSLLNYGYTF. In nucleotides, the CDR3 is TGTGCCAGCAGTTTATCCCTTGGCAGCCTACTTAACTATGGCTACACCTTC.

J is TRBJ2-3 and V is TRBV15; D not resolved. Deletions cut 0 bases from V and 0 bases from J, with 13 bases between. This CDR3 spans 17 amino acids. Germline V gives CDR1 LNHNV, CDR2 YYDKDF (reference sequence). CDR3 coding DNA: TGTGCCACCAGCAGAGATGATGTGAACGTTAGCACAGATACGCAGTATTTT. Translated, it gives CATSRDDVNVSTDTQYF.

For this clonotype: The CDR3 end shows no conserved phenylalanine or tryptophan, and so a read error is likely. The rearrangement links TRBV7-6 to TRBJ1-2, with D uncertain. Germline-derived CDR1 and CDR2 are SGHVS and FNYEAQ. This CDR3 comprises 15 residues. V was clipped by 4 bases and J by 4 bases, with 16 bases between them. The CDR3, as DNA: TGTGCCAGCAGCTCGCCGATGGATCCAAGCTATGGCTACACCTTA. Its protein product is CASSSPMDPSYGYTL.